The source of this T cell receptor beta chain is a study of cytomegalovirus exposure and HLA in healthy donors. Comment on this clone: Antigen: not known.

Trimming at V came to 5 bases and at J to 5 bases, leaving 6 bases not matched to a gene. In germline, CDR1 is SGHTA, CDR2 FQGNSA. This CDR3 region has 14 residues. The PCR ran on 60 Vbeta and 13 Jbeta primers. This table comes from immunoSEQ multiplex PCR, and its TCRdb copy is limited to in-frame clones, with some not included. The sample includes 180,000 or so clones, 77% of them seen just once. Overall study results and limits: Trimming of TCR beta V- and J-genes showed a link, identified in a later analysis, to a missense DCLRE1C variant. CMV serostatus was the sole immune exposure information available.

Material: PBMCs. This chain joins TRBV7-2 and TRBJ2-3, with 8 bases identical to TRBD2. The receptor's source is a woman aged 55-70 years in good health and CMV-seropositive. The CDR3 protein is CASSDGGAGDTQYF. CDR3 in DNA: TGTGCCAGCAGCGACGGGGGGGCTGGAGATACGCAGTATTTT.